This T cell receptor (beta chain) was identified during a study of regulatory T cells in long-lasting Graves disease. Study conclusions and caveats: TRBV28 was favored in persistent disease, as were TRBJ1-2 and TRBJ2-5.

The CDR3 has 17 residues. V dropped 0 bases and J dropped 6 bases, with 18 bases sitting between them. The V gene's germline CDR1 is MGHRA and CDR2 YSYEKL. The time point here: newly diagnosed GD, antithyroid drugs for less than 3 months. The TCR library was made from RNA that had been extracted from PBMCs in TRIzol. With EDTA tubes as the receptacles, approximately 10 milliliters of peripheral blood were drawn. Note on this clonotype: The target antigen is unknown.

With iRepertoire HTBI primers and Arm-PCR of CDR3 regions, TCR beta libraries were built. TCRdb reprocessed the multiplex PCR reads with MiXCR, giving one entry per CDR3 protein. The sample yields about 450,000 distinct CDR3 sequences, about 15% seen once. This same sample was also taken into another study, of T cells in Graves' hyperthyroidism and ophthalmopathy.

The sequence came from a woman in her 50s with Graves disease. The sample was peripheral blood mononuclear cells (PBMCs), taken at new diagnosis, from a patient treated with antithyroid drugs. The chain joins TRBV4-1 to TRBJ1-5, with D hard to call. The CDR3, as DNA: TGCGCCAGCAGCCAAGAGGTTGGCCCGGTGCTCGCTCAGCCCCAGCATTTT. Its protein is CASSQEVGPVLAQPQHF.